Presented here are 28 T cell receptor beta chains from one specimen sequenced in a study of shared clonotypes between healthy human individuals. Generated by immunoSEQ multiplex PCR, the TCRdb table keeps only in-frame clones and is missing some. The sample carries about 1.1 million clones, about 80% recorded once. Sequenced: memory CD4+ T cells from PBMCs. Subset: CD45RA-negative fraction. The receptors derive from a man in his late teens or twenties in good health. Some clones in this sample may be carry-over from other donors' samples.

Notes on this clone: This CDR3 is also generated by other DNA sequences in the sample. This sequence joins TRBV28 and TRBJ2-7; no definite D call. In germline, CDR1 is MDHEN, CDR2 SYDVKM. The CDR3 runs to 13 residues. V lost 2 bases to trimming and J lost 1 base, with 6 bases between them. The CDR3 DNA follows: TGTGCCAGCAGTTTAGGCTATTCCTACGAGCAGTACTTC. Amino acid sequence: CASSLGYSYEQYF.

J is TRBJ2-7 and V is TRBV2, with 9 bases aligning to TRBD1. Germline V CDR1 and CDR2: SNHLY, FYNNEI. The CDR3 runs to 13 residues. V dropped 7 bases and J dropped 4; count of bases not matched to a gene: 5. The CDR3 nucleotides read TGTGCCAGCATCCGGGACAGGGTTTACGAGCAGTACTTC. It codes for CASIRDRVYEQYF.

The count of this clone is one. One base away lies a much larger clone, so this may be a sequencing read error. This chain links TRBV5-1 with TRBJ2-5; D is undetermined. Looked up from germline, CDR1 is SGHRS and CDR2 is YFSETQ. This CDR3 comprises 12 residues. Trimming took 4 bases from V and 0 from J, leaving 4 bases between them. This CDR3 is CASSPNQETQYF. CDR3 nucleotides: TGCGCCAGCAGCCCAAACCAAGAGACCCAGTACTTC.

This clone was counted a single time. The J gene is TRBJ1-1, the V gene TRBV5-1; no clear D gene. Trimming stripped 0 bases from V and 5 bases from J, with 14 bases between. The CDR3 length is 15 residues. CDR1 is SGHRS and CDR2 is YFSETQ in the germline V gene. In DNA form, the CDR3 reads TGCGCCAGCAGCTTGGCGGGCCAGGTTGGGACTGAAGCTTTCTTT. Translated, it gives CASSLAGQVGTEAFF.

The gene calls are TRBV11-3 and TRBJ2-3, with D maybe TRBD2 (6 bases). Trimming left V 4 bases short and J 2 bases short, with 19 bases between. The germline V gene encodes CDR1 SGHNT and CDR2 YENEEA. The CDR3 covers 17 residues. The CDR3 DNA reads as TGTGCCAGCAGCTGGACGACCGGGACTCAAAACACAGATACGCAGTATTTT. It encodes CASSWTTGTQNTDTQYF. The full variable domain, rest sourced from reference TRBV11-3 and TRBJ2-3, is EAGVVQSPRYKIIEKKQPVAFWCNPISGHNTLYWYLQNLGQGPELLIRYENEEAVDDSQLPKDRFSAERLKGVDSTLKIQPAELGDSAVYLCASSWTTGTQNTDTQYFGPGTRLTVL.

In this sample, this clone turned up a few times. In the same sample, other DNA sequences code for this CDR3. This chain links TRBV9 with TRBJ1-3; unclear D gene. The CDR3 sequence is 13 residues long. V lost 0 bases and J 0 bases, leaving 1 base between the germline ends. Germline loops: CDR1 SGDLS, CDR2 YYNGEE. DNA for the CDR3: TGTGCCAGCAGCGTAGACTCTGGAAACACCATATATTTT. This gives the protein CASSVDSGNTIYF.

This clone was seen more than once but under ten times. The chain links TRBV30 to TRBJ1-2; D not resolved. The CDR3 is made up of 13 amino acids. Trimming removed 2 bases from V and 8 bases from J, with 15 bases in between. CDR1 is GTSNPN, CDR2 SVGIG, per germline (reference sequence). CDR3 DNA: TGTGCCTGGAGTACTGGGGTTATAGAAGGCTACACCTTC. Residues: CAWSTGVIEGYTF.

In its sample, this clone was seen once. This rearrangement joins TRBV7-2 to TRBJ2-7, with D tentatively TRBD1 (5 bases). The V and J ends lost 2 bases and 1 base respectively, with 12 bases between them. This CDR3 has 15 amino acids. Germline V gene lookup returns CDR1 SGHTA and CDR2 FQGNSA. The CDR3 nucleotides are TGTGCCAGCAGCTTACGAACAGGCGCGTCCTACGAGCAGTACTTC. The encoded protein is CASSLRTGASYEQYF.

The chain recombines TRBV5-1 with TRBJ2-1; 13 bases match TRBD2. Germline-derived CDR1 and CDR2 are SGHRS and YFSETQ. The V gene end was trimmed by 2 bases and the J gene end by 8 bases; junction bases not matched to a gene: 4. The CDR3 extends over 15 amino acids. In nucleotides, the CDR3 is TGCGCCAGCAGCTTCACTAGCGGGAGGGATCATGAGCAGTTCTTC. Residues: CASSFTSGRDHEQFF.

This clone has a handful of counts. The chain combines TRBV7-8 with TRBJ1-2; D is ambiguous. Germline V gives CDR1 SGHVS, CDR2 FQNEAQ. V lost 5 bases and J lost 0, with 7 bases in between. The CDR3 is 13 amino acids. CDR3 loop: CASSGGPNYGYTF. The CDR3 bases are TGTGCCAGCAGCGGAGGTCCTAACTATGGCTACACCTTC.

This chain joins TRBV5-6 and TRBJ2-1, with 10 bases that match TRBD2. CDR3 size: 15 residues. Germline V gives CDR1 SGHDT, CDR2 YYEEEE. V was pared by 2 bases and J by 6 bases, with 5 bases of the junction left unmatched. This CDR3 is CASSFATSGSNEQFF. The DNA of the CDR3 is TGTGCCAGCAGCTTCGCGACTAGCGGGTCCAATGAGCAGTTCTTC.

This sequence joins TRBV6-5 and TRBJ2-7; the match to TRBD1 covers 10 bases. Germline V gene data show CDR1 as MNHEY and CDR2 as SVGAGI. There are 16 residues in the CDR3. Trimming at V came to 2 bases and at J to 3 bases, leaving 7 bases not matched to a gene. CDR3 amino acids: CASSYPTGTGDYEQYF. CDR3 in DNA: TGTGCCAGCAGTTACCCCACCGGGACAGGGGACTACGAGCAGTACTTC.

This rearrangement joins TRBV18 to TRBJ1-1; TRBD1 agrees at 7 bases. V lost 0 bases and J lost 3; bases outside the gene matches: 7. CDR1 and CDR2 (germline): KGHSH, LQKENI. The CDR3 consists of 16 residues. The CDR3 protein is CASSPPSGRGYTEAFF. CDR3 sequence (DNA): TGTGCCAGCTCACCACCGTCCGGCAGGGGGTACACTGAAGCTTTCTTT.

Details on this clone: A read error likely explains this, since a far larger clone differs by one base. The J gene is TRBJ1-2, the V gene TRBV11-3, with D perhaps TRBD1 (5 bases). CDR1 and CDR2 (germline): SGHNT, YENEEA. The CDR3 is 16 amino acids. V was cut by 0 bases and J by 0 bases, with 11 bases left in between. CDR3 amino acids: CASSLEGRGPNYGYTF. CDR3 bases: TGTGCCAGCAGCTTAGAAGGACGGGGCCCTAACTATGGCTACACCTTC.

The gene calls are TRBV5-6 and TRBJ1-2, with D tentatively TRBD1 (6 bases). Trimming stripped 5 bases from V and 6 bases from J, with 14 bases between. The CDR3 totals 13 residues. In germline, CDR1 is SGHDT, CDR2 YYEEEE. The CDR3 coding sequence is TGTGCCAGCAGGACCTGGGGGGCGGATGGCTACACCTTC. It specifies CASRTWGADGYTF.

The chain is built from TRBV2 and TRBJ2-6, with D tentatively TRBD2 (5 bases). Deletions cut 6 bases from V and 8 bases from J, with 17 bases between. Germline V gene lookup returns CDR1 SNHLY and CDR2 FYNNEI. CDR3 length equals 15 residues. CDR3 coding DNA: TGTGCCAGCAGGGGAGCAGACGCTGGATCCAACGTCCTGACTTTC. Its translation is CASRGADAGSNVLTF. The full variable domain, with the rest looked up from reference TRBV2 and TRBJ2-6, is EPEVTQTPSHQVTQMGQEVILRCVPISNHLYFYWYRQILGQKVEFLVSFYNNEISEKSEIFDDQFSVERPDGSNFTLKIRSTKLEDSAMYFCASRGADAGSNVLTFGAGSRLTVL.

The chain is built from TRBV11-3 and TRBJ2-7; 8 bases are shared with TRBD1. V was pared by 2 bases and J by 1 base, with 4 bases of the junction left unmatched. The germline CDR1 and CDR2 sequences are SGHNT and YENEEA. CDR3 length equals 15 residues. CDR3: CASSLFGTGSYEQYF. Written as DNA, the CDR3 is TGTGCCAGCAGCTTATTTGGGACAGGATCCTACGAGCAGTACTTC.

This clone occurred many times. The chain employs TRBV10-3 and TRBJ2-1; 8 nucleotides agree with TRBD1. This CDR3 region has 13 residues. Germline values: CDR1 ENHRY, CDR2 SYGVKD. V gave up 6 bases and J gave up 7 bases; unmatched junction bases: 5. The CDR3 sequence is CAIRTTGVNEQFF. For the CDR3, the DNA is TGTGCCATCAGGACGACAGGGGTAAATGAGCAGTTCTTC.

The chain combines TRBV19 with TRBJ2-3, with D uncertain. The germline V gene encodes CDR1 LNHDA and CDR2 SQIVND (reference sequence). This CDR3 contains 14 residues. V lost 5 bases, J lost 1 base, and 10 bases lay in between. The CDR3 DNA reads as TGTGCCAGTAGTCCTCTAGACCGCACAGATACGCAGTATTTT. Its translation is CASSPLDRTDTQYF.

With regard to this clone: Since a much larger clone is just one base distant, this may be a read error. The chain carries TRBV11-2 and TRBJ2-5; 7 nucleotides align to TRBD2. V was clipped by 1 base and J by 1 base; unmatched bases: 9. The CDR3 is 17 residues long. Germline-derived CDR1 and CDR2 are SGHAT and FQNNGV. Here the CDR3 reads CASSLVGSGMGQETQYF. The CDR3 DNA follows: TGTGCCAGCAGCTTAGTCGGAAGCGGGATGGGCCAAGAGACCCAGTACTTC.

The gene calls are TRBV5-4 and TRBJ1-4; TRBD1 agrees at 12 bases. CDR3 size: 16 residues. Germline lookup yields CDR1 SGHNT and CDR2 YYREEE (reference sequence). V lost 4 bases, J lost 8 bases, and 9 bases stayed unmatched. The CDR3 sequence: CASSPGTGGQREKLFF. The CDR3 nucleotides are TGTGCCAGCAGCCCCGGGACAGGGGGCCAACGCGAAAAACTGTTTTTT.

This clone was seen more than once but under ten times. The same CDR3 is also encoded by other DNA sequences in this sample. V usage is TRBV7-6 and J usage is TRBJ2-7, with 11 positions matching TRBD1. The CDR3 has 13 amino acids. The V gene's germline CDR1 is SGHVS and CDR2 FNYEAQ. The junction had 1 base not matched to a gene; V was cut back by 5 bases and J by 4 bases. The CDR3 loop reads CASSRDRGYEQYF. The DNA of the CDR3 is TGTGCCAGCAGCCGGGACAGGGGGTACGAGCAGTACTTC.

This clone has only one observation. The chain employs TRBV5-1 and TRBJ1-4, with 7 nucleotides matching TRBD1. CDR1 is SGHRS and CDR2 is YFSETQ in the germline V gene. The CDR3 runs 15 residues. V lost 0 bases to trimming and J lost 3 bases; unmatched junction nucleotides: 2. CDR3 DNA sequence: TGCGCCAGCAGCTTGGTACAGGGGCCTAATGAAAAACTGTTTTTT. As protein: CASSLVQGPNEKLFF.

The count of this clone is one. The J gene is TRBJ2-2, the V gene TRBV11-3; D may be TRBD2 (6 bases). Germline assignment: CDR1 SGHNT and CDR2 YENEEA. CDR3 size: 14 residues. V gave up 5 bases and J gave up 4 bases, with 11 bases separating them. The CDR3 loop reads CASSAGPGTGELFF. CDR3 DNA sequence: TGTGCCAGCAGCGCGGGACCGGGCACCGGGGAGCTGTTTTTT.

This clone was seen just once. The V call is TRBV28, the J call TRBJ2-7; D unclear. V was shortened by 4 bases and J by 4 bases, with 11 bases between the two germline ends. There are 13 residues in the CDR3. Germline CDR1 reads MDHEN; CDR2 reads SYDVKM. CDR3 residues: CASSSLQVYEQYF. Here the CDR3 DNA reads TGTGCCAGCAGTTCTTTGCAGGTTTACGAGCAGTACTTC. Together with reference TRBV28 and TRBJ2-7, the CDR3 gives the full variable domain: DVKVTQSSRYLVKRTGEKVFLECVQDMDHENMFWYRQDPGLGLRLIYFSYDVKMKEKGDIPEGYSVSREKKERFSLILESASTNQTSMYLCASSSLQVYEQYFGPGTRLTVT.

The chain combines TRBV19 with TRBJ2-7; TRBD2 is a possible D gene (6 bases). The CDR3 consists of 16 residues. Germline CDR1 reads LNHDA; CDR2 reads SQIVND (reference sequence). Trimming shortened V by 7 bases and J by 4 bases, and 23 bases separated the two germline ends. The DNA of the CDR3 is TGTGCCAGTAACCCCGTCGGCACCCTTGGAGGGTACGAGCAGTACTTC. This gives the protein CASNPVGTLGGYEQYF.

The rearrangement uses TRBV28 and TRBJ1-2, with D uncertain. From germline, CDR1 is MDHEN and CDR2 SYDVKM. The V and J ends lost 6 bases and 7 bases respectively, with 18 bases between them. CDR3 length: 14 amino acids. CDR3 protein: CASRLTVVGGGYTF. CDR3 DNA: TGTGCCAGCAGACTTACGGTAGTAGGAGGTGGCTACACCTTC.

This clone came up a few times. This rearrangement joins TRBV4-1 to TRBJ2-1; 8 bases agree with TRBD1. Trimming removed 6 bases from V and 0 bases from J; junction bases left unmatched: 1. Germline values: CDR1 MGHRA, CDR2 YSYEKL. The CDR3 contains 14 residues. The CDR3: CASRQGASYNEQFF. The CDR3 DNA reads TGCGCCAGCAGGCAGGGGGCCTCCTACAATGAGCAGTTCTTC.